Listed here are 32 T cell receptor beta chains from one sample, sequenced in a study of T-cell reconstitution after alpha-beta-depleted transplantation in children. Unique molecular identifiers tagged the TCRbeta library. TCRdb used MiXCR to reprocess the PCR reads, holding one entry per CDR3 protein. The sample consists of about 240,000 distinct CDR3 sequences, about a quarter of them appearing once. Specimen: PBMCs, collected before TCRalphabeta/CD19-depleted stem cell transplant. Receptor source: a girl aged 2-10 years with Fanconi anemia, due to receive a stem cell transplant.

Many counts were recorded for this clonotype. The rearrangement links TRBV20-1 to TRBJ2-1; maybe TRBD2 (5 bases). This CDR3 region has 13 residues. CDR1 is DFQATT, CDR2 SNEGSKA, per germline (reference sequence). V lost 3 bases and J 6 bases, leaving 12 bases between the germline ends. CDR3 loop: CSASSDNRNEQFF. The CDR3 nucleotides are TGCAGTGCTAGTAGCGACAACCGCAATGAGCAGTTCTTC.

The table lists this clonotype with a few counts. V and J are TRBV5-6 and TRBJ2-1; either TRBD1 or TRBD2 may fit D (5 bases each). This CDR3 is built from 18 residues. Germline V lookup: CDR1 SGHDT, CDR2 YYEEEE. V lost 0 bases to trimming and J lost 0 bases, with 16 bases between them. The CDR3 sequence is CASSLEWGSESSYNEQFF. The CDR3, as DNA: TGTGCCAGCAGCTTGGAGTGGGGGTCCGAGAGCTCCTACAATGAGCAGTTCTTC.

In its sample, this clonotype was seen many times. This chain connects TRBV20-1 to TRBJ2-1, with 15 positions matching TRBD2. Per the germline V gene, CDR1 is DFQATT and CDR2 is SNEGSKA (reference sequence). The length of the CDR3 is 15 residues. V lost 2 bases and J lost 9; bases outside the gene matches: 5. The CDR3 sequence: CSARFRTSGRGEQFF. The CDR3 DNA sequence: TGCAGTGCTAGATTTCGGACTAGCGGGAGGGGTGAGCAGTTCTTC.

The CDR3 sequence: CASSDSGGALYTDTQYF. CDR3 bases: TGTGCCAGCAGTGACAGCGGGGGAGCCCTCTACACAGATACGCAGTATTTT. The V gene is TRBV6-1, the J gene TRBJ2-3; 8 nucleotides line up with TRBD2. CDR1 is MNHNS and CDR2 is SASEGT in the germline V gene. This CDR3 has 17 amino acids. The trim removed 3 bases at V and 2 bases at J, leaving 10 bases unmatched.

In its sample, this clonotype was seen once. The rearrangement joins TRBV6-1 to TRBJ2-3; 7 nucleotides align to TRBD2. CDR1 MNHNS and CDR2 SASEGT come from the germline V gene. Losses at the gene ends were 8 bases for V and 1 base for J; bases not matched to a gene: 9. The CDR3 runs 15 residues. This chain's CDR3 is CASPAGAGGTDTQYF. CDR3 nucleotide sequence: TGTGCCAGCCCTGCGGGAGCCGGAGGCACAGATACGCAGTATTTT.

This clonotype turned up a few times. The chain combines TRBV29-1 with TRBJ2-3; D might be TRBD1 (6 bases). CDR3 length: 13 amino acids. Germline CDR1 reads SQVTM; CDR2 reads ANQGSEA. Trimming removed 5 bases from V and 3 bases from J, with 12 bases in between. CDR3 sequence reads: CSVPSGATDTQYF. The CDR3 bases are TGCAGCGTTCCGTCAGGGGCTACAGATACGCAGTATTTT.

The J gene is TRBJ2-1, the V gene TRBV30; unclear D gene. This CDR3 contains 14 residues. Germline values: CDR1 GTSNPN, CDR2 SVGIG (reference sequence). V was clipped by 0 bases and J by 5 bases, with 11 bases between them. CDR3 sequence: CAWSVLTADNEQFF. The CDR3 nucleotides are TGTGCCTGGAGTGTATTGACGGCCGACAATGAGCAGTTCTTC.

This chain links TRBV11-2 with TRBJ2-7; 9 nucleotides match TRBD2. The CDR3 is 15 amino acids. The V segment lost 0 bases and the J segment 3 bases; nucleotides outside the gene matches: 3. Germline V gene sequence: CDR1 SGHAT, CDR2 FQNNGV. The CDR3 sequence: CASSLELAGYYEQYF. The CDR3 DNA follows: TGTGCCAGCAGCTTAGAACTAGCGGGTTACTACGAGCAGTACTTC.

The rearrangement joins TRBV11-2 to TRBJ2-5; 9 bases align to TRBD2. The CDR3 covers 15 residues. V gave up 6 bases and J gave up 1 base; unmatched junction bases: 6. Germline lookup yields CDR1 SGHAT and CDR2 FQNNGV. CDR3 sequence reads: CASRQTSGIQETQYF. The CDR3 bases are TGTGCCAGCAGACAGACTAGCGGTATCCAAGAGACCCAGTACTTC.

This clonotype turned up a few times. This chain joins TRBV11-1 and TRBJ1-1; the D gene is possibly TRBD1 (5 bases). The CDR3 is made up of 18 amino acids. V was trimmed by 1 base and J by 1 base, leaving 19 bases between them. CDR1 is SGHAT, CDR2 FQDESV, per germline (reference sequence). This CDR3 is CASSLEGAGGVWNTEAFF. The CDR3 DNA follows: TGTGCCAGCAGCTTAGAGGGAGCCGGAGGGGTATGGAACACTGAAGCTTTCTTT.

This clonotype was found a few times. The chain joins TRBV20-1 to TRBJ2-3; 7 nucleotides line up with TRBD1. Per the germline V gene, CDR1 is DFQATT and CDR2 is SNEGSKA (reference sequence). The ends lost 0 bases at V and 6 bases at J; junction bases unmatched: 15. The CDR3 runs to 17 residues. CDR3: CSARDLRWDSSRDTQYF. The DNA of the CDR3 is TGCAGTGCTAGAGATCTCCGCTGGGACAGTAGTAGGGATACGCAGTATTTT.

This clonotype has at least ten counts. The chain carries TRBV20-1 and TRBJ2-5; no firm D call. V was clipped by 2 bases and J by 2 bases, with 15 bases between them. Germline CDR1 and CDR2: DFQATT and SNEGSKA (reference sequence). This CDR3 contains 15 residues. In DNA, the CDR3 is TGCAGTGCTAGAAAGTCTTACACCCCTCAAGAGACCCAGTACTTC. Translation gives CSARKSYTPQETQYF.

The gene calls are TRBV6-2 or TRBV6-3 and TRBJ2-1; TRBD2 matches 14 bases. The CDR3 runs to 22 residues. Germline assignment: CDR1 MNHEY and CDR2 SVGEGT. J gave up 0 bases and V 0 bases, and 13 bases lay outside the gene matches. CDR3 region: CASSYSGTSGSTGTSSYNEQFF. Written as DNA, the CDR3 is TGTGCCAGCAGTTACTCCGGGACTAGCGGGAGTACGGGGACTAGCTCCTACAATGAGCAGTTCTTC.

This clonotype was observed at least ten times. V is TRBV20-1 and J is TRBJ2-3; D call uncertain. Per germline, CDR1 DFQATT and CDR2 SNEGSKA (reference sequence). The CDR3 loop spans 12 amino acids. Trimming shortened V by 3 bases and J by 2 bases, and 6 bases separated the two germline ends. The DNA for the CDR3 is TGCAGTGCTAGCCCCCTCACAGATACGCAGTATTTT. It is translated as CSASPLTDTQYF.

This clonotype came up many times. This chain links TRBV28 with TRBJ2-5, with 7 bases matching TRBD2. This CDR3 contains 16 residues. Germline lookup yields CDR1 MDHEN and CDR2 SYDVKM. V was pared by 6 bases and J by 4 bases, with 14 bases of the junction left unmatched. Here the CDR3 DNA reads TGTGCCAGCAGCACCAGACTAGCATCGGGGGGAGAGACCCAGTACTTC. Amino acid sequence: CASSTRLASGGETQYF.

This clonotype has at least ten counts. The gene calls are TRBV5-1 and TRBJ2-1; 9 nucleotides line up with TRBD1. This CDR3 is 16 amino acids long. The V gene's germline CDR1 is SGHRS and CDR2 YFSETQ. J lost 2 bases, V lost 3 bases, and 6 bases had no gene match. The CDR3 nucleotides read TGCGCCAGCAGCTATTTCCGGGACAGGGCCTACAATGAGCAGTTCTTC. It translates to CASSYFRDRAYNEQFF. Complete variable domain (other parts from reference TRBV5-1 and TRBJ2-1): KAGVTQTPRYLIKTRGQQVTLSCSPISGHRSVSWYQQTPGQGLQFLFEYFSETQRNKGNFPGRFSGRQFSNSRSEMNVSTLELGDSALYLCASSYFRDRAYNEQFFGPGTRLTVL.

The rearrangement links TRBV7-2 to TRBJ1-2, with no clear D. The CDR3 is 15 residues long. Germline V gene sequence: CDR1 SGHTA, CDR2 FQGNSA. V lost 5 bases to trimming and J lost 5 bases, with 18 bases between them. The CDR3 DNA reads TGTGCCAGCAGCGCCAACTCAGCAGGCCCGTATGGCTACACCTTC. Protein: CASSANSAGPYGYTF. Full variable domain (rest looked up from reference TRBV7-2 and TRBJ1-2): GAGVSQSPSNKVTEKGKDVELRCDPISGHTALYWYRQSLGQGLEFLIYFQGNSAPDKSGLPSDRFSAERTGGSVSTLTIQRTQQEDSAVYLCASSANSAGPYGYTFGSGTRLTVV.

V usage is TRBV20-1 and J usage is TRBJ1-6, with D possibly TRBD1 on 5 matching bases. Germline CDR1 and CDR2: DFQATT and SNEGSKA (reference sequence). This CDR3 has 13 residues. Trimming removed 0 bases from V and 16 bases from J, with 16 bases in between. The CDR3 nucleotides are TGCAGTGCTAGAGATCCCGACAGAAGTCCACTCCACTTT. This codes for CSARDPDRSPLHF.

The sample holds a few counts of this clonotype. V is TRBV20-1 and J is TRBJ2-4; D remains unclear. This CDR3 is built from 10 residues. Germline values: CDR1 DFQATT, CDR2 SNEGSKA (reference sequence). V dropped 6 bases and J dropped 9 bases, with 9 bases sitting between them. CDR3 in DNA: TGCAGTGCCCCCCGGGTCATTCAGTACTTC. It codes for CSAPRVIQYF.

This clonotype was recorded at least ten times. This chain uses TRBV29-1 with TRBJ2-7; 9 bases line up with TRBD1. Germline CDR1 SQVTM, CDR2 ANQGSEA. V was clipped by 4 bases and J by 2 bases; unmatched bases: 3. The CDR3 is 13 amino acids. CDR3 nucleotides: TGCAGCGTTGGTGGGACAGGGACCTACGAGCAGTACTTC. It specifies CSVGGTGTYEQYF.

The V gene is TRBV20-1, the J gene TRBJ1-5; D is ambiguous. The ends were cut back, 1 base at V and 1 base at J, with 8 bases in the middle. This CDR3 is 14 amino acids long. The germline V gene has CDR1 DFQATT and CDR2 SNEGSKA (reference sequence). The CDR3 loop is CSARGVLSNQPQHF. The CDR3 DNA reads as TGCAGTGCTAGAGGGGTGCTAAGCAATCAGCCCCAGCATTTT.

This clonotype was counted at least ten times. The rearrangement links TRBV20-1 to TRBJ1-4; no definite D call. CDR1 and CDR2 (germline): DFQATT, SNEGSKA (reference sequence). This CDR3 is built from 15 residues. Trimming pared 6 bases from V and 1 base from J, leaving 15 bases between. CDR3 sequence: CSAPDLRGTNEKLFF. CDR3 bases: TGCAGTGCGCCGGACCTACGGGGAACTAATGAAAAACTGTTTTTT.

This clonotype was found a few times. J is TRBJ1-2 and V is TRBV10-2, with a weak D call TRBD1 (5 bases). V gave up 4 bases and J gave up 5 bases, with 8 bases separating them. CDR3 length: 12 amino acids. Germline V CDR1 and CDR2: WSHSY, SAAADI. The DNA of the CDR3 is TGCGCCAGCAGTGGACAGAGTTATGGCTACACCTTC. Translated: CASSGQSYGYTF.

J is TRBJ2-1 and V is TRBV29-1; D perhaps matches TRBD2 (5 bases). This CDR3 comprises 14 residues. Germline lookup yields CDR1 SQVTM and CDR2 ANQGSEA. Trimming shortened V by 3 bases and J by 1 base, and 10 bases separated the two germline ends. The CDR3 DNA follows: TGCAGCGTTGATCAAGCGGCGTCCTACAATGAGCAGTTCTTC. Residues: CSVDQAASYNEQFF.

The chain carries TRBV7-3 and TRBJ2-3; unclear D gene. The CDR3 extends over 16 amino acids. Germline CDR1 and CDR2: SGHTA and FQGTGA. Trimming removed 5 bases from V and 3 bases from J, with 18 bases in between. The CDR3 DNA reads as TGTGCCAGCAGCCGTGGGCCGGTTGCGAGGACAGATACGCAGTATTTT. Translating gives CASSRGPVARTDTQYF.

This clonotype has a count of ten or more. This chain links TRBV27 with TRBJ2-7; D possibly corresponds to TRBD2 (6 bases). The germline CDR1 and CDR2 sequences are MNHEY and SMNVEV (reference sequence). V dropped 5 bases and J dropped 0 bases, with 17 bases sitting between them. CDR3 length: 16 residues. CDR3 amino acids: CASSPQAGLGSYEQYF. CDR3 in DNA: TGTGCCAGCAGTCCTCAGGCGGGGTTGGGCTCCTACGAGCAGTACTTC.

The V call is TRBV4-2, the J call TRBJ2-1; TRBD2 aligns across 11 bases. Germline loops: CDR1 LGHNA, CDR2 YNFKEQ. The length of the CDR3 is 16 residues. J lost 2 bases, V lost 3 bases, and 3 bases had no gene match. CDR3 protein: CASSQRLAGTYNEQFF. Here the CDR3 DNA reads TGTGCCAGCAGCCAGCGACTAGCGGGAACCTACAATGAGCAGTTCTTC.

This clonotype was observed a few times. This chain uses TRBV28 with TRBJ1-2, with D uncertain. Germline V lookup: CDR1 MDHEN, CDR2 SYDVKM. The CDR3 contains 14 residues. The CDR3 is CATNSQPPNYGYTF. The CDR3 region has the DNA TGTGCTACCAACTCACAGCCTCCTAACTATGGCTACACCTTC.

This clonotype was seen a few times. The gene calls are TRBV5-5 and TRBJ1-6, with D possibly TRBD1 on 6 matching bases. CDR3 length equals 15 residues. The germline V and J ends were trimmed by 0 bases and 9 bases, with 13 bases remaining between them. Germline CDR1 SGHKS, CDR2 YYEKEE (reference sequence). In DNA, the CDR3 is TGTGCCAGCAGCTTGGAGGGGGGGTCGGCTTCACCCCTCCACTTT. Translated, it gives CASSLEGGSASPLHF.

The V gene is TRBV7-2, the J gene TRBJ2-3, with D perhaps TRBD2 (5 bases). The length of the CDR3 is 15 residues. Germline CDR1 reads SGHTA; CDR2 reads FQGNSA. V was clipped by 5 bases and J by 3 bases, with 15 bases between them. The CDR3: CASSLPAGITDTQYF. The CDR3 coding sequence is TGTGCCAGCAGCCTACCGGCCGGGATTACAGATACGCAGTATTTT.

There are a few counts of this clonotype. The V call is TRBV20-1, the J call TRBJ2-7; D is undetermined. Germline V gene lookup returns CDR1 DFQATT and CDR2 SNEGSKA (reference sequence). This CDR3 is 12 amino acids long. Between the trimmed V and J ends, which lost 3 bases and 2 bases, there was a span of 8 bases. Written as DNA, the CDR3 is TGCAGTGCTAGCGCCGTGGCCTACGAGCAGTACTTC. This codes for CSASAVAYEQYF.

This chain joins TRBV28 and TRBJ2-7; the match to TRBD2 covers 11 bases. With 8 bases clipped from V and 1 base from J, the junction kept 13 bases outside the gene matches. In germline, CDR1 is MDHEN, CDR2 SYDVKM. The CDR3 spans 17 residues. CDR3 protein: CASLPLAGGLVSYEQYF. CDR3 bases: TGTGCCAGCCTACCTCTAGCGGGAGGTTTAGTGTCCTACGAGCAGTACTTC. The full variable domain, completed using reference TRBV28 and TRBJ2-7, is DVKVTQSSRYLVKRTGEKVFLECVQDMDHENMFWYRQDPGLGLRLIYFSYDVKMKEKGDIPEGYSVSREKKERFSLILESASTNQTSMYLCASLPLAGGLVSYEQYFGPGTRLTVT.